This TCR beta chain was identified during a study of T cells in Graves' hyperthyroidism and ophthalmopathy. TCR beta CDR3 region amplification was performed from RNA transcripts. First-round RT-PCR with HTBI primers amplified the TCR CDR3 region. TCRdb ran MiXCR on the multiplex PCR reads and lists one entry per CDR3 protein. The sample holds 380,000 or so distinct CDR3 sequences, approximately 15% seen once. Together with thyroid ultrasound, orbital computed tomography, serum thyroxine and TRAb, clinical symptoms were used for diagnoses. The sample holds a few counts of this clonotype. Trimming removed 4 bases from V and 3 bases from J, with 10 bases in between. The CDR3 contains 13 residues. The germline V gene encodes CDR1 KGHSH and CDR2 LQKENI.

Sequencing was done on a sample of blood. The chain links TRBV18 to TRBJ2-7; tentative D call: TRBD1 (6 bases). The clonotype comes from a woman aged 25 to 45 with Graves' hyperthyroidism. Written as DNA, the CDR3 is TGTGCCAGCTCACGGGACACAAACTACGAGCAGTACTTC. This encodes CASSRDTNYEQYF.